These 20 T cell receptor beta chains were all obtained from the same sample, sequenced in a study of technical replicates of blood from a few donors. TCRdb's table, derived via immunoSEQ multiplex PCR, lists solely in-frame clones and lacks some. This table holds about 80,000 clones, approximately 96% found once. Sample: T cells isolated from PBMCs. These receptors came from a human donor in good health.

The count of this clone is one. The genes are TRBV5-1 and TRBJ2-5; D not certain. Germline V gene data show CDR1 as SGHRS and CDR2 as YFSETQ. Deletions cut 6 bases from V and 2 bases from J, with 5 bases between. The CDR3 loop spans 11 amino acids. The CDR3 sequence: CASTRQETQYF. DNA for the CDR3: TGCGCCAGCACCAGACAAGAGACCCAGTACTTC.

The J gene is TRBJ1-3, the V gene TRBV11-2; 9 nucleotides line up with TRBD1. The J segment lost 2 bases and the V segment lost 5 bases, leaving 7 bases of the junction unmatched. The CDR3 extends over 16 amino acids. Looked up from germline, CDR1 is SGHAT and CDR2 is FQNNGV. The CDR3 DNA reads as TGTGCCAGCAGCATCTACAGGGGGCGGACTGGAAACACCATATATTTT. This translates into CASSIYRGRTGNTIYF.

The rearrangement uses TRBV30 and TRBJ2-5; no firm D call. Trimming took 0 bases from V and 5 from J, leaving 7 bases between them. This CDR3 comprises 12 residues. Germline assignment: CDR1 GTSNPN and CDR2 SVGIG (reference sequence). The DNA for the CDR3 is TGTGCCTGGAGTGTCTATTGGGAGACCCAGTACTTC. Its translation is CAWSVYWETQYF.

A single count supports this clone. This chain uses TRBV9 with TRBJ2-1, with 7 bases matching TRBD2. Trimming at V came to 0 bases and at J to 0 bases, leaving 3 bases not matched to a gene. The CDR3 sequence is 16 residues long. Germline CDR1 SGDLS, CDR2 YYNGEE. The CDR3 here is CASSVDGGSSYNEQFF. The CDR3 nucleotides read TGTGCCAGCAGCGTAGACGGCGGGAGCTCCTACAATGAGCAGTTCTTC.

Comment on this clone: At one end, the junction sequence differs from germline, possibly due to a read error. The rearrangement uses TRBV28 and TRBJ2-7; D is possibly TRBD1 (5 bases). Germline V gives CDR1 MDHEN, CDR2 SYDVKM. This CDR3 region has 12 residues. In nucleotides, the CDR3 is TGTGCCATCAGTGTGACAGTCTACGAGCAGTACTTC. Protein product: CAISVTVYEQYF.

This clone was detected once. The V and J genes are TRBV30 and TRBJ2-3; TRBD2 aligns across 10 bases. The germline V gene has CDR1 GTSNPN and CDR2 SVGIG (reference sequence). This CDR3 has 14 residues. The V gene end was trimmed by 7 bases and the J gene end by 3 bases; junction bases not matched to a gene: 7. CDR3 in amino acids: CAFTSGKGTDTQYF. As DNA, the CDR3 is TGTGCCTTTACTAGCGGGAAAGGGACAGATACGCAGTATTTT. Supplemented by reference TRBV30 and TRBJ2-3, the full variable domain reads SQTIHQWPATLVQPVGSPLSLECTVEGTSNPNLYWYRQAAGRGLQLLFYSVGIGQISSEVPQNLSASRPQDRQFILSSKKLLLSDSGFYLCAFTSGKGTDTQYFGPGTRLTVL.

The rearrangement joins TRBV27 to TRBJ2-7; perhaps TRBD2 as D (6 bases). V was clipped by 5 bases and J by 2 bases, with 19 bases between them. The V gene's germline CDR1 is MNHEY and CDR2 SMNVEV (reference sequence). CDR3 length equals 16 residues. CDR3 coding DNA: TGTGCCAGCAGTAGGTGGATACCGGGAGAGACCTACGAGCAGTACTTC. It yields the protein CASSRWIPGETYEQYF.

This rearrangement joins TRBV9 to TRBJ2-1, with TRBD2 as a possible D gene (6 bases). The V gene's germline CDR1 is SGDLS and CDR2 YYNGEE. The CDR3 sequence is 13 residues long. V shed 0 bases and J shed 6 bases, with 7 bases lying between them. CDR3 coding DNA: TGTGCCAGCAGCGTAGGGGGGGTCAATGAGCAGTTCTTC. This encodes CASSVGGVNEQFF.

V gene TRBV7-3 combines with J gene TRBJ1-1, with D perhaps matching TRBD1 (6 bases). Germline V gene lookup returns CDR1 SGHTA and CDR2 FQGTGA. Trimming shortened V by 5 bases and J by 7 bases, and 11 bases separated the two germline ends. The CDR3 has 12 residues. The CDR3 bases are TGTGCCAGCAGCCCAAGAGGGGGTGAAGCTTTCTTT. It encodes CASSPRGGEAFF.

The table lists this clone with a count of one. This chain uses TRBV11-2 with TRBJ2-1; 7 bases are shared with TRBD2. Germline V gene data show CDR1 as SGHAT and CDR2 as FQNNGV. The CDR3 sequence is 17 residues long. The V and J ends lost 5 bases and 0 bases, in that order; junction bases with no gene match: 10. This CDR3 reads CASSRRSGQSSYNEQFF. Here the CDR3 DNA reads TGTGCCAGCAGCCGACGTAGCGGGCAAAGCTCCTACAATGAGCAGTTCTTC.

The V and J genes are TRBV5-1 and TRBJ2-7; the D gene is possibly TRBD1 (6 bases). From germline, CDR1 is SGHRS and CDR2 YFSETQ. V was cut by 0 bases and J by 3 bases, with 16 bases left in between. The CDR3 sequence is 16 residues long. This CDR3 is CASSLEGHLGGYEQYF. The DNA for the CDR3 is TGCGCCAGCAGCTTGGAGGGACATTTGGGCGGCTACGAGCAGTACTTC. Full variable domain (remainder filled in from reference TRBV5-1 and TRBJ2-7): KAGVTQTPRYLIKTRGQQVTLSCSPISGHRSVSWYQQTPGQGLQFLFEYFSETQRNKGNFPGRFSGRQFSNSRSEMNVSTLELGDSALYLCASSLEGHLGGYEQYFGPGTRLTVT.

This clone was picked up one time. The CDR3 sequence: CASSLALLGAANTEAFF. DNA of the CDR3: TGCGCCAGCAGCTTGGCCCTATTGGGGGCCGCGAACACTGAAGCTTTCTTT. This chain connects TRBV5-1 to TRBJ1-1, with a tentative D call TRBD1 (6 bases). The V end was cut by 0 bases, the J end by 1 base, with 16 bases between. Germline CDR1 and CDR2: SGHRS and YFSETQ. This CDR3 has 17 residues.

The V gene is TRBV4-3, the J gene TRBJ2-6; 10 nucleotides agree with TRBD1. V gave up 4 bases and J gave up 0 bases; unmatched junction bases: 6. The V gene's germline CDR1 is LGHNA and CDR2 YSLEER. The CDR3 sequence is 18 residues long. The CDR3 DNA sequence: TGCGCCAGCAGCCCACAGACAGGGGGCGGCTCTGGGGCCAACGTCCTGACTTTC. Translated: CASSPQTGGGSGANVLTF.

The chain carries TRBV11-2 and TRBJ2-7; D is unclear. The CDR3 runs to 13 residues. Germline CDR1 is SGHAT and CDR2 is FQNNGV. V gave up 1 base and J gave up 2 bases, with 6 bases separating them. The CDR3 is CASSLATTYEQYF. Written as DNA, the CDR3 is TGTGCCAGCAGCTTAGCTACCACCTACGAGCAGTACTTC.

The rearrangement uses TRBV19 and TRBJ2-1, with a weak D call TRBD2 (6 bases). Germline CDR1 reads LNHDA; CDR2 reads SQIVND (reference sequence). The CDR3 has 16 residues. The ends were cut back, 0 bases at V and 6 bases at J, with 15 bases in the middle. CDR3 in DNA: TGTGCCAGTAGTATAGATGTCCGGGACTGGCTCAATGAGCAGTTCTTC. Translation: CASSIDVRDWLNEQFF. Full variable domain (outside the CDR3, taken from reference TRBV19 and TRBJ2-1): DGGITQSPKYLFRKEGQNVTLSCEQNLNHDAMYWYRQDPGQGLRLIYYSQIVNDFQKGDIAEGYSVSREKKESFPLTVTSAQKNPTAFYLCASSIDVRDWLNEQFFGPGTRLTVL.

The chain recombines TRBV7-2 with TRBJ2-1, with D tentatively TRBD1 (6 bases). Germline assignment: CDR1 SGHTA and CDR2 FQGNSA. The CDR3 spans 15 residues. Trimming removed 1 base at V and 6 bases at J, with 13 bases between. CDR3 sequence: CASSLGQGTFNEQFF. CDR3 DNA: TGTGCCAGCAGCTTAGGGCAGGGGACCTTCAATGAGCAGTTCTTC. Using reference TRBV7-2 and TRBJ2-1 for the parts outside the CDR3, the full variable domain is GAGVSQSPSNKVTEKGKDVELRCDPISGHTALYWYRQSLGQGLEFLIYFQGNSAPDKSGLPSDRFSAERTGGSVSTLTIQRTQQEDSAVYLCASSLGQGTFNEQFFGPGTRLTVL.

The chain uses TRBV4-2 and TRBJ1-1; perhaps TRBD1 as D (6 bases). Germline-derived CDR1 and CDR2 are LGHNA and YNFKEQ. Trimming pared 3 bases from V and 4 bases from J, leaving 15 bases between. The CDR3 has 15 residues. The CDR3 here is CASSQTLEGGTEAFF. As DNA, the CDR3 is TGTGCCAGCAGCCAGACCCTTGAAGGGGGCACTGAAGCTTTCTTT.

The rearrangement links TRBV13 to TRBJ2-5, with D perhaps TRBD1 (7 bases). V was clipped by 6 bases and J by 3 bases, with 17 bases between them. The CDR3 covers 15 residues. The germline V gene encodes CDR1 PRHDT and CDR2 FYEKMQ (reference sequence). CDR3 protein: CASRPGGGTEETQYF. DNA of the CDR3: TGTGCCAGCAGACCCGGGGGTGGGACAGAAGAGACCCAGTACTTC.

This clone was observed once. This sequence joins TRBV4-1 and TRBJ1-4; 7 nucleotides align to TRBD1. CDR3 length: 15 amino acids. The germline CDR1 and CDR2 sequences are MGHRA and YSYEKL. V trimming: 4 bases; J trimming: 7 bases; junction bases outside the gene matches: 9. CDR3 sequence reads: CASSPRQGLVEKLFF. The CDR3 nucleotides read TGCGCCAGCAGCCCCCGACAGGGACTGGTTGAAAAACTGTTTTTT.

The chain is built from TRBV6-1 and TRBJ2-7; the D gene is possibly TRBD2 (7 bases). Germline CDR1 is MNHNS and CDR2 is SASEGT. The CDR3 covers 15 residues. V lost 2 bases and J 3 bases, leaving 14 bases between the germline ends. The CDR3 sequence: CASSELGGPFYEQYF. As DNA, the CDR3 is TGTGCCAGCAGTGAATTGGGGGGGCCGTTCTACGAGCAGTACTTC.